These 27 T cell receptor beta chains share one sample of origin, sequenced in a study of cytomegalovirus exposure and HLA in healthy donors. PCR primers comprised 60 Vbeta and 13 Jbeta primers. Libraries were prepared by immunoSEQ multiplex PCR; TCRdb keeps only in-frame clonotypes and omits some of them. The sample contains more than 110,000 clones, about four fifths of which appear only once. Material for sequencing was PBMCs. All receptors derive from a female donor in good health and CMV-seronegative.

CDR3 region: CASSLLRDRDQPQHF. The CDR3 DNA is TGTGCCAGCAGTTTACTACGGGACAGGGATCAGCCCCAGCATTTT. The rearrangement links TRBV27 to TRBJ1-5, with 9 positions matching TRBD1. The V and J ends lost 2 bases and 5 bases, in that order; junction bases with no gene match: 4. Germline-derived CDR1 and CDR2 are MNHEY and SMNVEV (reference sequence). This CDR3 comprises 15 residues.

In nucleotides, the CDR3 is TGTGCCAGCAGTGAAGATCGGGCCCAGGGGTTTTACGAGCAGTACTTC. Protein: CASSEDRAQGFYEQYF. The V call is TRBV2, the J call TRBJ2-5, with D possibly being TRBD1 (6 bases). The end of the DNA fits TRBJ2-7 better, so the J call may be wrong. CDR3 length: 16 amino acids. Germline lookup yields CDR1 SNHLY and CDR2 FYNNEI.

The CDR3 bases are TGTGCCAGCAGTGAAGCGTTTACGGGTGGCTACACCTTC. It codes for CASSEAFTGGYTF. V is TRBV6-1 and J is TRBJ1-2, with no clear D. The CDR3 totals 13 residues. The V and J ends lost 0 bases and 7 bases respectively, with 9 bases between them. Germline V gene sequence: CDR1 MNHNS, CDR2 SASEGT.

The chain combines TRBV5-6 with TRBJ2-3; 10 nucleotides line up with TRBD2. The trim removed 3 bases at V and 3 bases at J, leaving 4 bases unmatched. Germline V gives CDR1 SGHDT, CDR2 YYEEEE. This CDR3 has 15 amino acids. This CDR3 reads CASSSPSGSTDTQYF. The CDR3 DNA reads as TGTGCCAGCAGCTCACCTAGCGGGAGTACAGATACGCAGTATTTT.

The CDR3 here is CASFALLTGYSNQPQHF. CDR3 coding DNA: TGTGCCAGCTTCGCCTTACTGACAGGCTATAGCAATCAGCCCCAGCATTTT. The chain recombines TRBV28 with TRBJ1-5, with D possibly matching TRBD1 (6 bases). The germline V gene encodes CDR1 MDHEN and CDR2 SYDVKM. V lost 8 bases and J 0 bases, leaving 20 bases between the germline ends. The length of the CDR3 is 17 residues.

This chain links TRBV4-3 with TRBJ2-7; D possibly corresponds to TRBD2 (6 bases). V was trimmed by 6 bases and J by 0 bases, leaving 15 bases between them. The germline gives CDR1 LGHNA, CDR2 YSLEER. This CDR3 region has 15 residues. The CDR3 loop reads CASRLSGPFSYEQYF. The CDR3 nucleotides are TGCGCCAGCAGACTTAGCGGACCTTTCTCCTACGAGCAGTACTTC.

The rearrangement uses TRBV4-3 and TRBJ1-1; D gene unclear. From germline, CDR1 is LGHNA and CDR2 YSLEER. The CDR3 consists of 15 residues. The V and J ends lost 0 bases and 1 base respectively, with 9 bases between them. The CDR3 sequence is CASSQDRLQNTEAFF. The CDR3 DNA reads TGCGCCAGCAGCCAAGACAGGTTACAGAACACTGAAGCTTTCTTT.

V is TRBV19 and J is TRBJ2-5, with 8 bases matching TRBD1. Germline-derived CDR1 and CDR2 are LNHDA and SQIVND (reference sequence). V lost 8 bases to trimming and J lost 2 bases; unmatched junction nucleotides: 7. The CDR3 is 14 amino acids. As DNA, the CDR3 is TGTGCCAGTGCGATCACAGGGGGACAAGAGACCCAGTACTTC. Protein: CASAITGGQETQYF.

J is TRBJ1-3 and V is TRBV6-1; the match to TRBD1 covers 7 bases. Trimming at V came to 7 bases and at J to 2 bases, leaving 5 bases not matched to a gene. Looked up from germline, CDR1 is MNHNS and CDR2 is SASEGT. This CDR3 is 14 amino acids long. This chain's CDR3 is CASIIGGTGNTIYF. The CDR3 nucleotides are TGTGCCAGCATTATAGGGGGCACTGGAAACACCATATATTTT.

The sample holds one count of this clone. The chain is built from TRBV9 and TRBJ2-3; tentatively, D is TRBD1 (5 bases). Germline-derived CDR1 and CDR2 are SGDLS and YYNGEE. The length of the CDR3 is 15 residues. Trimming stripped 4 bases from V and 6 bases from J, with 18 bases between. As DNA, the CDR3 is TGTGCCAGCAGCCTGACCTGGGGCGCCGCCGATACGCAGTATTTT. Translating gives CASSLTWGAADTQYF.

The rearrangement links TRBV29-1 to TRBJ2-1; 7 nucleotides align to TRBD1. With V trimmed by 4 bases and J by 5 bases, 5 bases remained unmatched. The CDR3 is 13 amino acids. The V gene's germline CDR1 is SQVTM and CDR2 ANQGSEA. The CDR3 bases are TGCAGCGTTGGATACAGGGGCGACAATGAGCAGTTCTTC. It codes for CSVGYRGDNEQFF.

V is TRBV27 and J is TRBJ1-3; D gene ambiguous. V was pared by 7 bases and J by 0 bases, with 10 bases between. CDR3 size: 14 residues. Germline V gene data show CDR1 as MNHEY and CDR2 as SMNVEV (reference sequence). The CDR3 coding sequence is TGTGCCAGCAACGAGGAGAGCTCTGGAAACACCATATATTTT. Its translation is CASNEESSGNTIYF.

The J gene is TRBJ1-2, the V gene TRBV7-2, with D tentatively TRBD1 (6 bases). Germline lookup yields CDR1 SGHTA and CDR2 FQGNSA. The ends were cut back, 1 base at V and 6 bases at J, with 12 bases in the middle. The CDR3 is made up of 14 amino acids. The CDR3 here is CASSLGRGKDGYTF. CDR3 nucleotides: TGTGCCAGCAGCTTAGGCAGGGGAAAGGATGGCTACACCTTC.

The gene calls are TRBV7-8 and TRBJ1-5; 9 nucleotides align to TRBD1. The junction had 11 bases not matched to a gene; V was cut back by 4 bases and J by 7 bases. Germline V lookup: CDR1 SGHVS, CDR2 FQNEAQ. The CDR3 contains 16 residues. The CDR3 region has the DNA TGTGCCAGCAGCTCTAACCGGGACAGGGTAGGCCAGCCCCAGCATTTT. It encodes CASSSNRDRVGQPQHF.

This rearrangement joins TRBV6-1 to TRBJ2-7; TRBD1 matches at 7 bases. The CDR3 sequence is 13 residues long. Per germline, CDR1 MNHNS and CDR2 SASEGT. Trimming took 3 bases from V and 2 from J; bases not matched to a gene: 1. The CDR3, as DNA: TGTGCCAGCAGTGACGGACAGGCCTACGAGCAGTACTTC. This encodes CASSDGQAYEQYF.

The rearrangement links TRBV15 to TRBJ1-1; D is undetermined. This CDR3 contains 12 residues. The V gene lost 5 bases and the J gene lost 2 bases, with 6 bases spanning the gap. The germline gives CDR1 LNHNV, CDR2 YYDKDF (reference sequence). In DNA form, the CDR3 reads TGTGCCACCAGCCCGCGTAACACTGAAGCTTTCTTT. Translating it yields CATSPRNTEAFF.

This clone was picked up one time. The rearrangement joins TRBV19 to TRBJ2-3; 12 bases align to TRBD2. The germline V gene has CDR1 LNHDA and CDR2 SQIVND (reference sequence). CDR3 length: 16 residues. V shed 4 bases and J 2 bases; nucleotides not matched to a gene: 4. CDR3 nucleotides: TGTGCCAGTAGTACTCGGACTAGCGGGGTCACAGATACGCAGTATTTT. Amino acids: CASSTRTSGVTDTQYF.

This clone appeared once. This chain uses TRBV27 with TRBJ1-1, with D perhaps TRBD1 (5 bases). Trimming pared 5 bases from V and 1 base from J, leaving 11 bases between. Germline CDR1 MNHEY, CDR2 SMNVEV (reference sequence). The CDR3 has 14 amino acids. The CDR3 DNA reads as TGTGCCAGCAGTAGCCGCGGGGGGAACACTGAAGCTTTCTTT. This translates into CASSSRGGNTEAFF.

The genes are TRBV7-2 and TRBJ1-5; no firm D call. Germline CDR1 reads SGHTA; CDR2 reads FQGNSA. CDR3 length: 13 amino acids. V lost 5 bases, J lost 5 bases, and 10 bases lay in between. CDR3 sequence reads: CASSRRGDQPQHF. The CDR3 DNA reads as TGTGCCAGCAGCCGGCGCGGGGATCAGCCCCAGCATTTT.

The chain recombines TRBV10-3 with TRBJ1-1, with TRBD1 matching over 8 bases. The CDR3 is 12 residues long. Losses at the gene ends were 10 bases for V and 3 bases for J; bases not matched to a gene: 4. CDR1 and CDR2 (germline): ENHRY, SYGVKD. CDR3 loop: CATRGLDTEAFF. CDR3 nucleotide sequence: TGTGCCACCAGGGGGCTGGACACTGAAGCTTTCTTT.

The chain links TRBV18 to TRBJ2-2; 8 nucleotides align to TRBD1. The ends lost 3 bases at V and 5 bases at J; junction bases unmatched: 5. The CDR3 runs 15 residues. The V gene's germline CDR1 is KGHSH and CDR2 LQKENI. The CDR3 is CASSPSTGVTGELFF. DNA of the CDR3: TGTGCCAGCTCACCCTCGACAGGGGTAACCGGGGAGCTGTTTTTT.

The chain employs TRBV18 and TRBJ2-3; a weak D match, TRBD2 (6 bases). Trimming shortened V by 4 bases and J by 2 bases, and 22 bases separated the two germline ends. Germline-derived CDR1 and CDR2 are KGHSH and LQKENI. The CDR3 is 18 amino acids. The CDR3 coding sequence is TGTGCCAGCTCACGATTAAACCGGGACTCCAGATACACAGATACGCAGTATTTT. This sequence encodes CASSRLNRDSRYTDTQYF. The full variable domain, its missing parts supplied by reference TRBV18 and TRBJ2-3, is NAGVMQNPRHLVRRRGQEARLRCSPMKGHSHVYWYRQLPEEGLKFMVYLQKENIIDESGMPKERFSAEFPKEGPSILRIQQVVRGDSAAYFCASSRLNRDSRYTDTQYFGPGTRLTVL.

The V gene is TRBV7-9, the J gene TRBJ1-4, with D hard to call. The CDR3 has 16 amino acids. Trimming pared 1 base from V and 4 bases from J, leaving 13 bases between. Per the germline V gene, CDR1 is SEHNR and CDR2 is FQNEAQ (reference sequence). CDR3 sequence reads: CASSLVVNRINEKLFF. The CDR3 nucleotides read TGTGCCAGCAGCTTAGTCGTTAACAGAATTAATGAAAAACTGTTTTTT.

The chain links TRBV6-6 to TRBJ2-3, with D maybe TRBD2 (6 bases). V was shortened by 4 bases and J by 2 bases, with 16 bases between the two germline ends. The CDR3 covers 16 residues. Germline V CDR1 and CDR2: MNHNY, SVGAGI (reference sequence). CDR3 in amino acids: CASSWDSAAHTDTQYF. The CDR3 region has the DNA TGTGCCAGCAGTTGGGACTCCGCGGCCCACACAGATACGCAGTATTTT.

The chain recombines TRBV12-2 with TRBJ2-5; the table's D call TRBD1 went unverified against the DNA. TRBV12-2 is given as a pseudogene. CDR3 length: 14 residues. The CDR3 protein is CASRFLGHEETQYF. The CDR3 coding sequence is TGTGCAAGTCGCTTCCTCGGACACGAGGAGACCCAGTACTTC.

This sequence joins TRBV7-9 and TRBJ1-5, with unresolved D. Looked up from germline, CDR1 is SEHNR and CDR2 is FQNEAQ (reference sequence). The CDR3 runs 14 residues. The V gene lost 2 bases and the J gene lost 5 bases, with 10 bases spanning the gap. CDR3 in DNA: TGTGCCAGCAGCTTAAACAGTTGGGATCAGCCCCAGCATTTT. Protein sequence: CASSLNSWDQPQHF.

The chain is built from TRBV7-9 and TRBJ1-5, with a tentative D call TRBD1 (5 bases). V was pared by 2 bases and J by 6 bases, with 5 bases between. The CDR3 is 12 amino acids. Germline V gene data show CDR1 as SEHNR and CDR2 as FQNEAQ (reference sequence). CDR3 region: CASSLQGQPQHF. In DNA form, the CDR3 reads TGTGCCAGCAGCTTACAGGGTCAGCCCCAGCATTTT.